The 23 T cell receptor beta chains given below trace back to one sample, sequenced in a study of CD8 T cells in Susac syndrome. Reverse transcription of about 0.5 to 1 ug RNA used random hexamers. TCRdb reanalysed the immunoSEQ multiplex PCR reads using MiXCR and keeps one entry per CDR3 protein. The sample holds about 160,000 distinct CDR3 sequences, 93% seen once. Sequencing was performed on CD4+ T cells from PBMCs. These receptors were taken from a human donor in good health.

The J gene is TRBJ2-3, the V gene TRBV2, with unresolved D. V shed 3 bases and J shed 2 bases, with 3 bases lying between them. From germline, CDR1 is SNHLY and CDR2 FYNNEI. The CDR3 consists of 12 residues. As DNA, the CDR3 is TGTGCCAGCAGTGAGTTCACAGATACGCAGTATTTT. Amino acid sequence: CASSEFTDTQYF.

The V and J genes are TRBV5-1 and TRBJ2-5, with 7 bases fitting TRBD2. The CDR3 consists of 13 residues. Trimming at V came to 5 bases and at J to 2 bases, leaving 3 bases not matched to a gene. Germline CDR1 and CDR2: SGHRS and YFSETQ. The CDR3: CASRTGGQETQYF. In nucleotides, the CDR3 is TGCGCCAGCAGGACCGGGGGGCAAGAGACCCAGTACTTC.

The V call is TRBV19, the J call TRBJ2-3, with TRBD2 identical over 7 bases. Germline trimming cut 11 bases from V and 3 bases from J; bases unmatched to any gene: 11. The CDR3 extends over 14 amino acids. Germline lookup yields CDR1 LNHDA and CDR2 SQIVND (reference sequence). The CDR3 here is CASQRGRATDTQYF. The CDR3 DNA reads as TGTGCCTCCCAGCGGGGCAGGGCGACAGATACGCAGTATTTT.

V is TRBV9 and J is TRBJ1-5; D is unclear. The CDR3 has 15 amino acids. Trimming shortened V by 6 bases and J by 5 bases, and 18 bases separated the two germline ends. CDR1 and CDR2 (germline): SGDLS, YYNGEE. For the CDR3, the DNA is TGTGCCAGCAACACCGGCGGGATACCTTATCAGCCCCAGCATTTT. Translation gives CASNTGGIPYQPQHF.

The chain joins TRBV29-1 to TRBJ1-2; 7 positions agree with TRBD1. Losses at the gene ends were 7 bases for V and 14 bases for J; bases not matched to a gene: 10. CDR3 size: 10 residues. In germline, CDR1 is SQVTM, CDR2 ANQGSEA. The CDR3 DNA is TGCAGCGCTGCTGACAGGGATCCGACCTTC. Translating gives CSAADRDPTF.

This chain links TRBV20-1 with TRBJ1-1; 7 bases align to TRBD1. With 5 bases clipped from V and 3 bases from J, the junction kept 3 bases outside the gene matches. Germline V gene data show CDR1 as DFQATT and CDR2 as SNEGSKA (reference sequence). This CDR3 is built from 12 residues. The CDR3 coding sequence is TGCAGTGCTCCCCAGGGGGACACTGAAGCTTTCTTT. Its translation is CSAPQGDTEAFF.

This clonotype was seen only once. The chain couples TRBV2 to TRBJ1-5, with D possibly being TRBD1 (6 bases). CDR1 and CDR2 from the germline V gene are SNHLY and FYNNEI. The CDR3 runs 14 residues. Deletions cut 5 bases from V and 2 bases from J, with 10 bases between. CDR3 in DNA: TGTGCCAGCAGTTCCACAGGGCGCAATCAGCCCCAGCATTTT. Amino acids: CASSSTGRNQPQHF.

The gene calls are TRBV19 and TRBJ2-1; D assignment may be TRBD1 or TRBD2 (6 bases each). Trimming stripped 6 bases from V and 9 bases from J, with 21 bases between. This CDR3 contains 15 residues. CDR1 is LNHDA, CDR2 SQIVND, per germline (reference sequence). CDR3 protein: CASSVFGGREVEQFF. The CDR3 coding sequence is TGTGCCAGTAGCGTATTTGGGGGCAGGGAGGTTGAGCAGTTCTTC.

The chain couples TRBV7-8 to TRBJ2-2; weak D call: TRBD2 (5 bases). CDR1 SGHVS and CDR2 FQNEAQ come from the germline V gene. This CDR3 has 17 residues. Trimming stripped 5 bases from V and 3 bases from J, with 19 bases between. The CDR3 here is CASSPRGSGFDTGELFF. The CDR3, as DNA: TGTGCCAGCAGCCCGCGCGGCTCGGGGTTTGACACCGGGGAGCTGTTTTTT.

V usage is TRBV29-1 and J usage is TRBJ2-1; D gene unclear. Trimming cost V 6 bases and J 0 bases, with 15 bases left between them. From germline, CDR1 is SQVTM and CDR2 ANQGSEA. CDR3 length: 15 residues. Here the CDR3 reads CSVKQFLSSYNEQFF. CDR3 bases: TGCAGCGTGAAACAGTTTCTGAGCTCCTACAATGAGCAGTTCTTC.

V is TRBV20-1 and J is TRBJ2-5, with 9 nucleotides matching TRBD2. J was trimmed by 5 bases and V by 6 bases; bases with no gene match: 10. CDR1 DFQATT and CDR2 SNEGSKA come from the germline V gene (reference sequence). The CDR3 is 14 amino acids. CDR3 nucleotide sequence: TGCAGTGCCGACCCGCTAGCGGGGACGGAGACCCAGTACTTC. Translation: CSADPLAGTETQYF.

The chain links TRBV5-1 to TRBJ2-7; 9 nucleotides line up with TRBD1. The germline CDR1 and CDR2 sequences are SGHRS and YFSETQ. J lost 7 bases, V lost 2 bases, and 7 bases had no gene match. The CDR3 totals 14 residues. The CDR3 nucleotides read TGCGCCAGCAGCTTCAACAGGGGGCTGAGGGAGCAGTACTTC. This gives the protein CASSFNRGLREQYF.

CDR3 bases: TGTGCCAGCAGCTCAGGGCCCCAAAACATTCAGTACTTC. It translates to CASSSGPQNIQYF. This chain uses TRBV7-3 with TRBJ2-4; perhaps TRBD1 as D (5 bases). The V and J ends lost 4 bases and 5 bases respectively, with 9 bases between them. Germline CDR1 SGHTA, CDR2 FQGTGA. The CDR3 length is 13 residues.

The chain is built from TRBV5-1 and TRBJ1-6, with D possibly being TRBD1 (5 bases). The germline CDR1 and CDR2 sequences are SGHRS and YFSETQ. The CDR3 runs 15 residues. V was shortened by 0 bases and J by 17 bases, with 21 bases between the two germline ends. The CDR3, as DNA: TGCGCCAGCAGCTTGGGGTCGAGCGGTGGGGACCGAATCCACTTT. It translates to CASSLGSSGGDRIHF.

The chain links TRBV29-1 to TRBJ2-6; D gene uncertain. The CDR3 has 13 amino acids. Germline V gene lookup returns CDR1 SQVTM and CDR2 ANQGSEA. The ends were cut back, 7 bases at V and 4 bases at J, with 11 bases in the middle. The CDR3 reads CSALRPGANVLTF. CDR3 nucleotides: TGCAGCGCCCTTCGCCCCGGGGCCAACGTCCTGACTTTC. Variable domain in full (rest from reference TRBV29-1 and TRBJ2-6): SAVISQKPSRDICQRGTSLTIQCQVDSQVTMMFWYRQQPGQSLTLIATANQGSEATYESGFVIDKFPISRPNLTFSTLTVSNMSPEDSSIYLCSALRPGANVLTFGAGSRLTVL.

The gene calls are TRBV7-9 and TRBJ1-1; no firm D call. Germline V gives CDR1 SEHNR, CDR2 FQNEAQ (reference sequence). This CDR3 spans 12 amino acids. Trimming shortened V by 6 bases and J by 2 bases, and 7 bases separated the two germline ends. Here the CDR3 reads CASSIPNTEAFF. CDR3 sequence (DNA): TGTGCCAGCAGTATCCCCAACACTGAAGCTTTCTTT.

V and J are TRBV19 and TRBJ2-2; D perhaps matches TRBD1 (6 bases). The CDR3 consists of 14 residues. The germline V gene encodes CDR1 LNHDA and CDR2 SQIVND (reference sequence). The germline V and J ends were trimmed by 8 bases and 3 bases, with 13 bases remaining between them. Here the CDR3 reads CASQKTGYTGELFF. The DNA for the CDR3 is TGTGCCAGTCAAAAAACAGGGTACACCGGGGAGCTGTTTTTT.

V and J are TRBV2 and TRBJ1-1; D gene ambiguous. The CDR3 is 15 amino acids. The germline V and J ends were trimmed by 6 bases and 0 bases, with 14 bases remaining between them. Germline values: CDR1 SNHLY, CDR2 FYNNEI. CDR3 nucleotide sequence: TGTGCCAGCAGCCTCAGTGGACCCTTGAACACTGAAGCTTTCTTT. Protein product: CASSLSGPLNTEAFF.

The chain carries TRBV6-4 and TRBJ2-2; tentative D call: TRBD1 (5 bases). The V gene lost 3 bases and the J gene lost 3 bases, with 11 bases spanning the gap. Germline V gives CDR1 MRHNA, CDR2 SNTAGT. This CDR3 region has 15 residues. CDR3: CASSEQGVDTGELFF. Here the CDR3 DNA reads TGTGCCAGCAGTGAACAAGGGGTCGACACCGGGGAGCTGTTTTTT.

The gene calls are TRBV19 and TRBJ2-7; unclear D gene. From germline, CDR1 is LNHDA and CDR2 SQIVND (reference sequence). The CDR3 consists of 14 residues. V lost 0 bases to trimming and J lost 1 base, with 7 bases between them. As DNA, the CDR3 is TGTGCCAGTAGTATAGAAGTCGGTTCCTACGAGCAGTACTTC. Translating gives CASSIEVGSYEQYF. Combining the CDR3 with reference TRBV19 and TRBJ2-7 gives the whole variable domain DGGITQSPKYLFRKEGQNVTLSCEQNLNHDAMYWYRQDPGQGLRLIYYSQIVNDFQKGDIAEGYSVSREKKESFPLTVTSAQKNPTAFYLCASSIEVGSYEQYFGPGTRLTVT.

The table lists this clonotype with a count of one. The V and J genes are TRBV24-1 and TRBJ2-1; TRBD2 matches 13 bases. The CDR3 sequence is 16 residues long. Germline V lookup: CDR1 KGHDR, CDR2 SFDVKD. The trim removed 6 bases at V and 8 bases at J, leaving 9 bases unmatched. The CDR3 nucleotides are TGTGCCACCAGTAGCACTAGCGGGGGGGATACCGATGAGCAGTTCTTC. This sequence encodes CATSSTSGGDTDEQFF.

The rearrangement uses TRBV3-1 and TRBJ2-1, with D unclear. Trimming removed 1 base at V and 10 bases at J, with 14 bases between. Germline values: CDR1 LGHDT, CDR2 YNNKEL (reference sequence). CDR3 length equals 14 residues. The CDR3 reads CASSQVLALSEQFF. The CDR3 DNA reads TGTGCCAGCAGCCAAGTTTTAGCACTTTCGGAGCAGTTCTTC.

The chain carries TRBV5-1 and TRBJ2-3; 7 positions match TRBD2. This CDR3 has 14 amino acids. V lost 3 bases and J lost 5; bases outside the gene matches: 6. Germline V gene sequence: CDR1 SGHRS, CDR2 YFSETQ. CDR3 region: CASSYAGDEDTQYF. In nucleotides, the CDR3 is TGCGCCAGCAGCTATGCGGGGGATGAAGATACGCAGTATTTT.